The source of this T cell receptor (beta chain) is a study of blood T cell repertoires in COVID-19. Sequenced by immunoSEQ multiplex PCR; TCRdb stores in-frame clones only, minus some. The sample has hundreds of thousands of clones; approximately 90% are singletons. The CDR3 is 14 residues long. V shed 5 bases and J shed 2 bases, with 10 bases lying between them. Germline CDR1 reads SQVTM; CDR2 reads ANQGSEA. The sequenced material came from PBMCs or T cells enriched from blood (not recorded which). This clonotype was obtained from a young man who had recovered from COVID-19. The genes are TRBV29-1 and TRBJ2-6, with D perhaps matching TRBD2 (7 bases). CDR3 DNA: TGCAGCGTTAGGGGGGGACCTGGGGCCAACGTCCTGACTTTC. Its protein is CSVRGGPGANVLTF.